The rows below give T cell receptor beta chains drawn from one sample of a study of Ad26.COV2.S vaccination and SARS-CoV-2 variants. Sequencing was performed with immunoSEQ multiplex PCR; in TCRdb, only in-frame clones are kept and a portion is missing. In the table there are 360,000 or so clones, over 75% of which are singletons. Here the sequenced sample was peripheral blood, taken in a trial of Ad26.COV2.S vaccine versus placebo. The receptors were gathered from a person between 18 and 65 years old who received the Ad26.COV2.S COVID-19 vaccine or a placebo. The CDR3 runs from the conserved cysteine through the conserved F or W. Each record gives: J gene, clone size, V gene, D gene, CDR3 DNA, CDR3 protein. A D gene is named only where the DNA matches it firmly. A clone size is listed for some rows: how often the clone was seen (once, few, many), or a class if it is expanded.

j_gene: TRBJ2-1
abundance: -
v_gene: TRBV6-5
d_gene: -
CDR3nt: TGTGCCAGCAGTTCCCCGACGGCTAATGAGCAGTTCTTC
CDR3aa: CASSSPTANEQFF

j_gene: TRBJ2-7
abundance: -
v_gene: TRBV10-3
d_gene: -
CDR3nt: TGTGCCATCAGTGATCAGGGGCTGGGCGAGCAGTACTTC
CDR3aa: CAISDQGLGEQYF

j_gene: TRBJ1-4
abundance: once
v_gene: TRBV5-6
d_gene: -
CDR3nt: TGTGCCAGCAGCTTAGGACAAACAACTAATGAAAAACTGTTTTTT
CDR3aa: CASSLGQTTNEKLFF

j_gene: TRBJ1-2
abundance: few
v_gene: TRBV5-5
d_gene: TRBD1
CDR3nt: TGTGCCAGCAGCCCGGGACAGACTGGAGTAGGCTACACCTTC
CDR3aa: CASSPGQTGVGYTF

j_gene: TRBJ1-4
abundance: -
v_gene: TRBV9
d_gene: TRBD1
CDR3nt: TGTGCCAGCAGCGTGACAGGGTTCGGCGAAAAACTGTTTTTT
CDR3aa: CASSVTGFGEKLFF

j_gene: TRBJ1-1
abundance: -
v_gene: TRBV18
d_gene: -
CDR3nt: TGTGCCAGCTCCCTCGGGACAACGAACACTGAAGCTTTCTTT
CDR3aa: CASSLGTTNTEAFF

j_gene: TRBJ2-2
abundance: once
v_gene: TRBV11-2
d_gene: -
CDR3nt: TGTGCCAGCAGCTTGCGTGTAGGCACGAAGACGAACACCGGGGAGCTGTTTTTT
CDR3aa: CASSLRVGTKTNTGELFF

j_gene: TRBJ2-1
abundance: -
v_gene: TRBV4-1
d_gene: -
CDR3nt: TGCGCCAGCAGCCAGAGCCGAGGGGGTGAGCAGTTCTTC
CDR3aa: CASSQSRGGEQFF

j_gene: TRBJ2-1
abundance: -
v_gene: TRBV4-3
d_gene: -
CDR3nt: TGCGCCAGCAGCCAAGGACGTTGGAGCTCCTACAATGAGCAGTTCTTC
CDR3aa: CASSQGRWSSYNEQFF

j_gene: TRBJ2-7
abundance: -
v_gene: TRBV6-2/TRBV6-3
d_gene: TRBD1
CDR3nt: TGTGCCAGCAGTCCATCGGACAGGGTGTCACGCGAGCAGTACTTC
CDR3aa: CASSPSDRVSREQYF

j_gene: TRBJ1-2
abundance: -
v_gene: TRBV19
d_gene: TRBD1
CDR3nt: TGTGCCAGTAGTATAGTCGGACAGGCGTCCTATGGCTACACCTTC
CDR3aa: CASSIVGQASYGYTF

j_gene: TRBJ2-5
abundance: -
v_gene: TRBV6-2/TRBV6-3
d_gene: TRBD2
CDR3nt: TGTGCCAGCAGTTACGAGAGCCCAGCGGGAGACCGGGAGACCCAGTACTTC
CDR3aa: CASSYESPAGDRETQYF

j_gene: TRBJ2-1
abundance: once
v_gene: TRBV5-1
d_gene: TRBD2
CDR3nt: TGCGCCAGCAGCTTGGCTAGGGGACTAGCGGGAGGCGGGTACAATGAGCAGTTCTTC
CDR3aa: CASSLARGLAGGGYNEQFF

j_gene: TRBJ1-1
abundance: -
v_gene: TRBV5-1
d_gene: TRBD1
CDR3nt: TGCGCCAGCAGCTTAGACAGGGGAGCGAACACTGAAGCTTTCTTT
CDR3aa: CASSLDRGANTEAFF

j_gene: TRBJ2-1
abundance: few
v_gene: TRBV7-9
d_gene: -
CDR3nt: TGTGCCAGCAGCTTGTTCGTCTCTTCAATGGGCAATGAGCAGTTCTTC
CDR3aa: CASSLFVSSMGNEQFF

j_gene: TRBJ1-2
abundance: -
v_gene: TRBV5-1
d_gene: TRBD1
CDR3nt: TGCGCCAGCACCGTTCTGGAGGGGGCAAACTATGGCTACACCTTC
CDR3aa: CASTVLEGANYGYTF

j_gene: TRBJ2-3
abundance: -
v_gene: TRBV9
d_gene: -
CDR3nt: TGTGCCAGCAGCCTAGTCGGTAGCTACACAGATACGCAGTATTTT
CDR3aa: CASSLVGSYTDTQYF

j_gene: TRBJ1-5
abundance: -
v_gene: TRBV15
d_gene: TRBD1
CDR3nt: TGTGCCACTAGTCAGGGGGACGCAGGCAATCAGCCCCAGCATTTT
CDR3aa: CATSQGDAGNQPQHF

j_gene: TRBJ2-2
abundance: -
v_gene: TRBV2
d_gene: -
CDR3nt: TGTGCCAGCAGACGGACAGACATCACCGGGGAGCTGTTTTTT
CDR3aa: CASRRTDITGELFF

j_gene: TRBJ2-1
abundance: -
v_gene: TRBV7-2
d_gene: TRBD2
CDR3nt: TGTGCCAGCAGCCTTGTAATAGCGGGACACAATGAGCAGTTCTTC
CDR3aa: CASSLVIAGHNEQFF

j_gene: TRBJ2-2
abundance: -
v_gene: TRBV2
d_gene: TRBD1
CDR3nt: TGTGCCAGCAGGAGGGGACAGGGTGCCACCGGGGAGCTGTTTTTT
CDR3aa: CASRRGQGATGELFF

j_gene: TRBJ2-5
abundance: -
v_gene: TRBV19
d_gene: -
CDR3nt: TGTGCCAGTAGTATTGCGCCCCCAGAGACCCAGTACTTC
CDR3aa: CASSIAPPETQYF

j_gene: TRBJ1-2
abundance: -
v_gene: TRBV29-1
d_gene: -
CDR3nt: TGCAGCGTACCCGGACAGCGATCCTATGGCTACACCTTC
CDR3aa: CSVPGQRSYGYTF

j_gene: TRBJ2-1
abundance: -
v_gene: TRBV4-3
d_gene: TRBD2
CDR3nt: TGCGCCAGCAGCCAAGAGCCTAGCGGGAGTAGCAATGAGCAGTTCTTC
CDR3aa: CASSQEPSGSSNEQFF

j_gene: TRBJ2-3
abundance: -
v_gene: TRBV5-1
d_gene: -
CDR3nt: TGCGCCAGCAGCTTGGCTACATTCACAGATACGCAGTATTTT
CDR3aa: CASSLATFTDTQYF

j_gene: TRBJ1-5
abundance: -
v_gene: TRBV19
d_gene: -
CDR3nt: TGTGCCAGTAGTCTGGGTGGTGGCAATCAGCCCCAGCATTTT
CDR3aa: CASSLGGGNQPQHF

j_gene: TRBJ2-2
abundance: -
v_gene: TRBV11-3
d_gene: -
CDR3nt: TGTGCCAGCAGCGGCCCCTTGTTTGGGAGCACCGGGGAGCTGTTTTTT
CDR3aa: CASSGPLFGSTGELFF

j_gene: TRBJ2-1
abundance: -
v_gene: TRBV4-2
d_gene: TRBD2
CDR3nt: TGTGCCAGCAGCCAAGAGACTAGCGTAAATGAGCAGTTCTTC
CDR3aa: CASSQETSVNEQFF

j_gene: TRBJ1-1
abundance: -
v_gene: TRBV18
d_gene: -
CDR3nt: TGTGCCAGCTCACCCTTATCGACCCAGAACACTGAAGCTTTCTTT
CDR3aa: CASSPLSTQNTEAFF

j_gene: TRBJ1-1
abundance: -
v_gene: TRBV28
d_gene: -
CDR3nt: TGTGCCAGCAGATTCCCCCGGGGTGTCACTGAAGCTTTCTTT
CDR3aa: CASRFPRGVTEAFF

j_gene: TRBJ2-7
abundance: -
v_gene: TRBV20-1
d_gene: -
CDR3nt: TGCAGTGCTCCGGATGCGTACGAGCAGTACTTC
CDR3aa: CSAPDAYEQYF

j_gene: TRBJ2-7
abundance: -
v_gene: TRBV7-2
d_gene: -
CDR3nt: TGTGCCAGCAGCTTAGTAGGCTACGAGCAGTACTTC
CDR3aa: CASSLVGYEQYF

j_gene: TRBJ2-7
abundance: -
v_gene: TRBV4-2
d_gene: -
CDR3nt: TGTGCCAGCAGCCAAGATTGGCTTGTCTACGAGCAGTACTTC
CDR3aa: CASSQDWLVYEQYF

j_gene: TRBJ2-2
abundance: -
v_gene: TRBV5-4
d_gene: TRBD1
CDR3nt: TGTGCCAGCAGCTTGGGAACAGGGGGTGCGACCGGGGAGCTGTTTTTT
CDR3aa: CASSLGTGGATGELFF

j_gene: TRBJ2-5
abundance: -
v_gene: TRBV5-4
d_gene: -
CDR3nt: TGTGCCAGCAGCCCACGAGAGGGGGTAGGGGAGACCCAGTACTTC
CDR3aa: CASSPREGVGETQYF

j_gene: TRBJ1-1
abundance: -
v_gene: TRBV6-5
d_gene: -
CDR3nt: TGTGCCAGCACCGACCCAATGAACACTGAAGCTTTCTTT
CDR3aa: CASTDPMNTEAFF

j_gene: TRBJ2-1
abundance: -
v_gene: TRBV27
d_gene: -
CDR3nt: TGTGCCAGCATGAGGGGAGCAGGTGAGCAGTTCTTC
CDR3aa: CASMRGAGEQFF

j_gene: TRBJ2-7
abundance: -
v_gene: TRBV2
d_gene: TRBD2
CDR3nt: TGTGCCGGATACGGAAGCCATCATATAGCGGGTTCTACCTACGAGCAGTACTTC
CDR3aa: CAGYGSHHIAGSTYEQYF

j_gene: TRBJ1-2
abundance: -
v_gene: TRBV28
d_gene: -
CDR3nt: TGTGCCAGCAGTCCCGGCAACTATGGCTACACCTTC
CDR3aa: CASSPGNYGYTF

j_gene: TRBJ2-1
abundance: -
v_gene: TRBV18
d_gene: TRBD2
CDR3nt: TGTGCCAGCTCACCATCGAGCGGGATGATATACAATGAGCAGTTCTTC
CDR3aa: CASSPSSGMIYNEQFF